Described below is a single TCR beta chain sequence and its context. Its antigen is not known. The sample comes from a study of vaccination effects on CD4 cells after COVID-19. The table came from immunoSEQ multiplex PCR; TCRdb's copy has only in-frame clones and leaves some out. The table lists more than 35,000 clones, roughly 80% of them singletons, with under 30% in the top ten. Germline V CDR1 and CDR2: LGHNA, YSLEER. The V segment lost 0 bases and the J segment 5 bases; nucleotides outside the gene matches: 5. The CDR3 sequence is 16 residues long. Antigen-specific CD4+ T cells expanded by the ViraFEST assay with viral peptide pools were then sequenced. Following culture for ten to eleven days, CD4+ T cells were isolated. The person's infection with SARS-CoV-2, confirmed by PCR, took place between March and December 2020.

The genes are TRBV4-3 and TRBJ2-3; TRBD2 aligns across 10 bases. The source is a human donor who had a prior SARS-CoV-2 infection. The material was CD4+ T cells from PBMCs cultured with a peptide pool, obtained before COVID-19 vaccination. CDR3 residues: CASSQDRGLALDTQYF. The CDR3 region has the DNA TGCGCCAGCAGCCAAGATAGGGGACTAGCGTTAGATACGCAGTATTTT.